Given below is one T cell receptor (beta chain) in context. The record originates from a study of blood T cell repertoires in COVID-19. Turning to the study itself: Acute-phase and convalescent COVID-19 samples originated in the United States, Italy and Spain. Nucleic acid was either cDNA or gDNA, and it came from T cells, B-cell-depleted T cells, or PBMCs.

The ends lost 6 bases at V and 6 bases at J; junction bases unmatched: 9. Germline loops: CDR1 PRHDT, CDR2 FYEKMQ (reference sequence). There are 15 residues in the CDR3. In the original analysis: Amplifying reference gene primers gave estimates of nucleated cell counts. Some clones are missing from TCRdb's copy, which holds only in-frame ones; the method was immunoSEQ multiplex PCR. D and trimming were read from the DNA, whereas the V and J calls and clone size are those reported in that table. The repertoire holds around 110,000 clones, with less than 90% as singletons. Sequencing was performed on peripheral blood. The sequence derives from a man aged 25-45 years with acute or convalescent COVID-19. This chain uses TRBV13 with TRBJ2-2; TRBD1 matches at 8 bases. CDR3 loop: CASSHRGADPGELFF. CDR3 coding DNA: TGTGCCAGCAGTCACAGGGGGGCGGACCCCGGGGAGCTGTTTTTT. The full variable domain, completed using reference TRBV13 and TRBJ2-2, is AAGVIQSPRHLIKEKRETATLKCYPIPRHDTVYWYQQGPGQDPQFLISFYEKMQSDKGSIPDRFSAQQFSDYHSELNMSSLELGDSALYFCASSHRGADPGELFFGEGSRLTVL.